Below, one T cell receptor (beta chain) is given with its context. The data stem from a study of blood T cell repertoires in COVID-19. The wider study: Sites in the United States, Italy and Spain provided acute and convalescent COVID-19 samples. In each case, the material was cDNA or gDNA derived from T cells, B-cell-depleted T cells, or PBMCs.

CDR3 length: 14 residues. Germline V gene sequence: CDR1 MDHEN, CDR2 SYDVKM. V lost 5 bases and J lost 7; bases outside the gene matches: 8. Clones were sequenced by immunoSEQ multiplex PCR, and TCRdb holds only the in-frame ones, with some missing. Among about 50,000 clones listed, 75% to 85% were seen once. V gene TRBV28 combines with J gene TRBJ1-1, with 9 positions matching TRBD1. Sequenced material: peripheral blood. This receptor was obtained from a woman between 55 and 75 years old with acute or convalescent COVID-19. The DNA of the CDR3 is TGTGCCAGCAGTCTCCCCGGGACAGGGCGTGAAGCTTTCTTT. Protein: CASSLPGTGREAFF.